A single sample is the source of the 29 T cell receptor beta chains below, sequenced in a study of cytomegalovirus exposure and HLA in healthy donors. Both 60 Vbeta primers and 13 Jbeta primers went into the PCR. Sequenced by immunoSEQ multiplex PCR; TCRdb stores in-frame clones only, minus some. Of 200,000 to 250,000 clones in the sample, 75% to 90% were seen once. Sequencing was performed on PBMCs. These receptors all stem from a woman aged 35 to 49 in good health and CMV-seronegative.

V gene TRBV6-5 combines with J gene TRBJ2-2; no clear D gene. Trimming stripped 6 bases from V and 5 bases from J, with 16 bases between. Germline values: CDR1 MNHEY, CDR2 SVGAGI. CDR3 length: 15 amino acids. CDR3 amino acids: CASSSDTPRTGELFF. The CDR3 DNA reads as TGTGCCAGCAGCTCTGACACCCCGCGTACCGGGGAGCTGTTTTTT.

This chain joins TRBV30 and TRBJ2-7; D is perhaps TRBD1 (5 bases). CDR3 size: 13 residues. V lost 3 bases to trimming and J lost 2 bases, with 11 bases between them. CDR1 and CDR2 from the germline V gene are GTSNPN and SVGIG (reference sequence). The CDR3 is CAWSSDSTYEQYF. In nucleotides, the CDR3 is TGTGCCTGGAGCAGCGACAGTACCTACGAGCAGTACTTC.

This clone occurred once. The V gene is TRBV28, the J gene TRBJ2-3, with 14 bases identical to TRBD2. Germline loops: CDR1 MDHEN, CDR2 SYDVKM. The trim removed 6 bases at V and 3 bases at J, leaving 14 bases unmatched. This CDR3 has 19 residues. CDR3 in DNA: TGTGCCAGCAGCCCCACCCGCTCTGGACTAGCGGGAGGTACAGATACGCAGTATTTT. Amino acid sequence: CASSPTRSGLAGGTDTQYF.

The table lists this clone with a count of one. The J gene is TRBJ2-1, the V gene TRBV5-6; 7 bases align to TRBD1. The J segment lost 7 bases and the V segment lost 1 base, leaving 2 bases of the junction unmatched. Germline CDR1 SGHDT, CDR2 YYEEEE. The CDR3 has 13 amino acids. The CDR3 nucleotides are TGTGCCAGCAGCTTGCTCAGGGGGAATGAGCAGTTCTTC. The encoded protein is CASSLLRGNEQFF.

The CDR3 DNA follows: TGTGCCAGCAGCCTGACTAGATACGAGCAGTACTTC. Protein product: CASSLTRYEQYF. This rearrangement joins TRBV14 to TRBJ2-7; D may be TRBD2 (6 bases). CDR3 length equals 12 residues. From germline, CDR1 is SGHDN and CDR2 FVKESK. V was trimmed by 4 bases and J by 4 bases, leaving 8 bases between them.

The chain links TRBV27 to TRBJ2-2, with D hard to call. The germline CDR1 and CDR2 sequences are MNHEY and SMNVEV (reference sequence). Trimming took off 4 bases at V and 3 bases at J, with 3 bases between the two ends. This CDR3 has 12 residues. The CDR3 reads CASSWHTGELFF. CDR3 nucleotides: TGTGCCAGCAGTTGGCACACCGGGGAGCTGTTTTTT.

V is TRBV7-3 and J is TRBJ1-2; D perhaps matches TRBD1 (5 bases). The CDR3 has 14 amino acids. The germline V gene encodes CDR1 SGHTA and CDR2 FQGTGA. V was clipped by 0 bases and J by 6 bases, with 11 bases between them. The CDR3 loop reads CASSLTMGGDGYTF. The CDR3 DNA sequence: TGTGCCAGCAGCTTAACTATGGGGGGGGATGGCTACACCTTC.

The V and J genes are TRBV7-2 and TRBJ2-5, with 7 nucleotides matching TRBD2. Trimming cost V 1 base and J 4 bases; bases outside gene matches: 3. In germline, CDR1 is SGHTA, CDR2 FQGNSA. CDR3 length: 14 amino acids. The CDR3 nucleotides read TGTGCCAGCAGCTTAGAGGTAGCGGGAGAGACCCAGTACTTC. Its protein product is CASSLEVAGETQYF.

The chain employs TRBV5-4 and TRBJ1-5, with D possibly being TRBD1 (5 bases). The V gene's germline CDR1 is SGHNT and CDR2 YYREEE (reference sequence). V was cut by 2 bases and J by 2 bases, with 5 bases left in between. This CDR3 has 13 residues. The CDR3 protein is CASSLQGNQPQHF. The CDR3 region has the DNA TGTGCCAGCAGCTTACAGGGCAATCAGCCCCAGCATTTT.

The chain combines TRBV4-1 with TRBJ1-2, with D unclear. The CDR3 runs 14 residues. V lost 1 base, J lost 7 bases, and 13 bases lay in between. Germline values: CDR1 MGHRA, CDR2 YSYEKL. CDR3 in amino acids: CASSQGAGVSGYTF. For the CDR3, the DNA is TGCGCCAGCAGCCAAGGGGCCGGGGTGAGTGGCTACACCTTC.

This chain links TRBV6-1 with TRBJ1-2; 7 bases are shared with TRBD1. The CDR3 contains 15 residues. Trimming cost V 5 bases and J 4 bases; bases outside gene matches: 10. Germline lookup yields CDR1 MNHNS and CDR2 SASEGT. The CDR3 sequence is CASSIVGQAIYGYTF. CDR3 coding DNA: TGTGCCAGCAGTATCGTAGGACAGGCGATCTATGGCTACACCTTC.

The genes are TRBV29-1 and TRBJ1-2; tentatively, D is TRBD1 (5 bases). This CDR3 region has 11 residues. CDR1 and CDR2 (germline): SQVTM, ANQGSEA. Trimming took off 7 bases at V and 6 bases at J, with 12 bases between the two ends. The CDR3 DNA is TGCAGCGGAGGCAGGGATAATGGCTACACCTTC. Amino acids: CSGGRDNGYTF.

Regarding this clone: Other DNA sequences in the same sample also yield this CDR3. The CDR3: CASSATSLNTGELFF. The CDR3 region has the DNA TGTGCCAGCAGCGCGACTTCCTTAAACACCGGGGAGCTGTTTTTT. The genes are TRBV9 and TRBJ2-2; D remains ambiguous. The V and J ends lost 3 bases and 2 bases respectively, with 11 bases between them. Germline V lookup: CDR1 SGDLS, CDR2 YYNGEE. The CDR3 has 15 amino acids.

This CDR3 reads CAWSRGQGAQPQHF. In DNA, the CDR3 is TGTGCCTGGAGTCGTGGACAGGGGGCTCAGCCCCAGCATTTT. The V call is TRBV30, the J call TRBJ1-5; 11 bases align to TRBD1. The ends lost 2 bases at V and 6 bases at J; junction bases unmatched: 3. The germline gives CDR1 GTSNPN, CDR2 SVGIG (reference sequence). This CDR3 spans 14 amino acids.

The gene calls are TRBV13 and TRBJ2-7, with D possibly TRBD1 on 6 matching bases. V lost 3 bases and J lost 0, with 9 bases in between. The CDR3 contains 14 residues. CDR1 and CDR2 from the germline V gene are PRHDT and FYEKMQ (reference sequence). CDR3 coding DNA: TGTGCCAGCAGCTTTAGGGACACCTCCTACGAGCAGTACTTC. Its translation: CASSFRDTSYEQYF.

The sample holds one count of this clone. DNA of the CDR3: TGTGCCAGCAGTTTTACCCCGGAGTCGATTCAGTACTTC. Translating gives CASSFTPESIQYF. V gene TRBV27 combines with J gene TRBJ2-5; D unresolved. In germline, CDR1 is MNHEY, CDR2 SMNVEV (reference sequence). Trimming stripped 3 bases from V and 11 bases from J, with 16 bases between. This CDR3 is built from 13 residues.

This clone was observed a handful of times. This rearrangement joins TRBV30 to TRBJ2-5; 14 positions match TRBD2. Germline V gene sequence: CDR1 GTSNPN, CDR2 SVGIG (reference sequence). Trimming at V came to 3 bases and at J to 4 bases, leaving 10 bases not matched to a gene. The length of the CDR3 is 17 residues. CDR3 DNA: TGTGCCTGGAGCCCCGGGACTAGCGGGAGTTGGAGAGAGACCCAGTACTTC. Amino acids: CAWSPGTSGSWRETQYF. Full variable domain (outside the CDR3, taken from reference TRBV30 and TRBJ2-5): SQTIHQWPATLVQPVGSPLSLECTVEGTSNPNLYWYRQAAGRGLQLLFYSVGIGQISSEVPQNLSASRPQDRQFILSSKKLLLSDSGFYLCAWSPGTSGSWRETQYFGPGTRLLVL.

V is TRBV11-2 and J is TRBJ2-3; 7 bases map to TRBD1. Germline lookup yields CDR1 SGHAT and CDR2 FQNNGV. Trimming removed 6 bases from V and 6 bases from J; junction bases left unmatched: 12. The CDR3 length is 15 residues. CDR3 amino acids: CASRPDRWLSDTQYF. CDR3 nucleotide sequence: TGTGCCAGCAGACCGGACAGGTGGTTATCGGATACGCAGTATTTT.

The chain uses TRBV9 and TRBJ1-1; D unresolved. CDR1 SGDLS and CDR2 YYNGEE come from the germline V gene. Trimming took off 3 bases at V and 7 bases at J, with 7 bases between the two ends. The CDR3 sequence is 11 residues long. The CDR3 loop reads CASSDGVEAFF. The CDR3 bases are TGTGCCAGCAGCGACGGGGTTGAAGCTTTCTTT. Combining the CDR3 with reference TRBV9 and TRBJ1-1 gives the whole variable domain DSGVTQTPKHLITATGQRVTLRCSPRSGDLSVYWYQQSLDQGLQFLIQYYNGEERAKGNILERFSAQQFPDLHSELNLSSLELGDSALYFCASSDGVEAFFGQGTRLTVV.

The V gene is TRBV28, the J gene TRBJ1-1; D unresolved. This CDR3 spans 12 amino acids. Germline loops: CDR1 MDHEN, CDR2 SYDVKM. The germline V and J ends were trimmed by 5 bases and 3 bases, with 7 bases remaining between them. CDR3 sequence reads: CASSVTDTEAFF. In DNA, the CDR3 is TGTGCCAGCAGTGTAACAGACACTGAAGCTTTCTTT.

This clone was seen just once. The rearrangement links TRBV2 to TRBJ2-5, with TRBD1 matching 9 bases. Germline trimming cut 5 bases from V and 5 bases from J; bases unmatched to any gene: 6. The CDR3 has 14 amino acids. Germline V lookup: CDR1 SNHLY, CDR2 FYNNEI. CDR3 nucleotide sequence: TGTGCCAGCAGTTTAGACAGGGGGTATGAGACCCAGTACTTC. It translates to CASSLDRGYETQYF.

The chain has TRBV29-1 and TRBJ1-1; D ambiguous. V lost 5 bases and J lost 3, with 7 bases in between. Germline V gene data show CDR1 as SQVTM and CDR2 as ANQGSEA. The CDR3 has 11 residues. Here the CDR3 DNA reads TGCAGCGTTCACAGATACACTGAAGCTTTCTTT. It codes for CSVHRYTEAFF.

This chain uses TRBV30 with TRBJ1-4; a weak D match, TRBD1 (6 bases). V lost 3 bases and J 8 bases, leaving 16 bases between the germline ends. This CDR3 comprises 14 residues. Germline V lookup: CDR1 GTSNPN, CDR2 SVGIG (reference sequence). The CDR3 is CAWRKQGLEEKLFF. CDR3 sequence (DNA): TGTGCCTGGAGAAAACAGGGATTAGAAGAAAAACTGTTTTTT.

This chain joins TRBV6-1 and TRBJ1-5, with D maybe TRBD1 (6 bases). CDR3 length equals 14 residues. Deletions cut 8 bases from V and 1 base from J, with 12 bases between. CDR1 is MNHNS and CDR2 is SASEGT in the germline V gene. The CDR3 DNA follows: TGTGCCAGCTCTCGGGGGGCCAGCAATCAGCCCCAGCATTTT. Protein: CASSRGASNQPQHF.

This chain connects TRBV4-1 to TRBJ2-5, with 9 bases matching TRBD2. V shed 0 bases, J shed 1 base, and the junction held 9 bases outside the gene matches. This CDR3 spans 18 amino acids. Germline V CDR1 and CDR2: MGHRA, YSYEKL. This CDR3 reads CASSQDLSGGFGQETQYF. The DNA of the CDR3 is TGCGCCAGCAGCCAAGATCTTAGCGGGGGTTTTGGCCAAGAGACCCAGTACTTC.

This clone was recorded once. The chain carries TRBV6-5 and TRBJ2-5; TRBD1 agrees at 9 bases. This CDR3 is built from 15 residues. Germline CDR1 MNHEY, CDR2 SVGAGI. J was trimmed by 4 bases and V by 6 bases; bases with no gene match: 9. This CDR3 is CASSRSGQGRETQYF. Written as DNA, the CDR3 is TGTGCCAGCAGCCGATCCGGACAGGGGCGAGAGACCCAGTACTTC.

This chain connects TRBV11-3 to TRBJ2-1, with 12 bases that match TRBD2. The length of the CDR3 is 15 residues. Germline values: CDR1 SGHNT, CDR2 YENEEA. With 4 bases clipped from V and 9 bases from J, the junction kept 7 bases outside the gene matches. CDR3 in DNA: TGTGCCAGCAGCTCGCCGACTAGCGGGGGCGGTGAGCAGTTCTTC. Encoded protein: CASSSPTSGGGEQFF. The whole variable domain, remainder taken from reference TRBV11-3 and TRBJ2-1, is EAGVVQSPRYKIIEKKQPVAFWCNPISGHNTLYWYLQNLGQGPELLIRYENEEAVDDSQLPKDRFSAERLKGVDSTLKIQPAELGDSAVYLCASSSPTSGGGEQFFGPGTRLTVL.

To note about this clone: This CDR3 is also generated by other DNA sequences in the sample. The CDR3, as DNA: TGTGCCAGCACGGCCTACAATGAGCAGTTCTTC. Protein: CASTAYNEQFF. The chain employs TRBV6-5 and TRBJ2-1; no firm D call. The CDR3 consists of 11 residues. Looked up from germline, CDR1 is MNHEY and CDR2 is SVGAGI. Trimming removed 7 bases at V and 2 bases at J, with 3 bases between.

In this sample, this clone turned up a few times. The V call is TRBV6-5, the J call TRBJ1-5; D is unresolved. Trimming cost V 8 bases and J 2 bases, with 13 bases left between them. There are 14 residues in the CDR3. CDR1 and CDR2 from the germline V gene are MNHEY and SVGAGI. The CDR3 is CASRDYLGNQPQHF. CDR3 DNA: TGTGCCAGCCGAGATTACCTCGGCAATCAGCCCCAGCATTTT.